This TCR beta chain was retrieved from a study of blood T cell repertoires in COVID-19. Turning to the study itself: Donors in the United States, Italy and Spain gave samples during acute or convalescent COVID-19. Sample material is recorded as cDNA or gDNA derived from T cells, B-cell-depleted T cells, or PBMCs.

As handled by the study authors: Amplification with reference gene primers provided the estimates of nucleated cell counts. Libraries were prepared by immunoSEQ multiplex PCR; TCRdb keeps only in-frame clonotypes and omits some of them. D and trimming come from the DNA, and the V and J calls and clone size come from that table. The data show some 70,000 clones, 82% seen once. V lost 4 bases, J lost 5 bases, and 15 bases lay in between. Germline V gene sequence: CDR1 MNHEY, CDR2 SVGEGT. This CDR3 region has 16 residues. Material for sequencing was peripheral blood. The sequence derives from a man aged 55-75 years with acute or convalescent COVID-19. J is TRBJ1-6 and V is TRBV6-2 or TRBV6-3; unclear D gene. CDR3 sequence: CASSSRTSGDNSPLHF. CDR3 sequence (DNA): TGTGCCAGCAGTTCTCGTACATCGGGAGATAATTCACCCCTCCACTTT.